The rows below give T cell receptor beta chains drawn from one sample of a study of blood T cell repertoires in COVID-19. Some clones are missing from TCRdb's copy, which holds only in-frame ones; the method was immunoSEQ multiplex PCR. The sample lists about 280,000 clones, 85% to 90% occurring once. Sample: PBMCs or T cells enriched from blood (not recorded which). Every receptor here comes from a woman aged 60-75 years who had recovered from COVID-19. CDR3s include the opening cysteine and the closing phenylalanine or tryptophan. The D gene is left open where the match is weak. Size is stated for part of the rows, as once, few or many counts, or as a class when the clone is expanded.

D,V,size,J,CDR3,DNA
.,TRBV5-1,.,TRBJ1-4,CASSLADIPTGEKLFF,TGCGCCAGCAGCTTGGCCGACATCCCTACGGGGGAAAAACTGTTTTTT
.,TRBV2,few,TRBJ1-1,CASRSTWAGRMNTEAFF,TGTGCCAGCAGATCCACTTGGGCAGGAAGGATGAACACTGAAGCTTTCTTT
.,TRBV24-1,.,TRBJ2-1,CATSERATTLNEQFF,TGTGCCACCAGTGAGCGGGCCACCACTCTCAATGAGCAGTTCTTC
.,TRBV4-1,.,TRBJ1-1,CASSRRVRGARDTEAFF,TGCGCCAGCAGCCGCAGAGTGCGGGGGGCGCGGGACACTGAAGCTTTCTTT
.,TRBV10-2,.,TRBJ1-5,CASSSGERGNQPQHF,TGCGCCAGCAGTTCAGGGGAAAGGGGCAATCAGCCCCAGCATTTT
.,TRBV9,.,TRBJ2-1,CASSTSTVSYNEQFF,TGTGCCAGCAGCACCTCGACAGTTTCCTACAATGAGCAGTTCTTC
.,TRBV19,.,TRBJ2-7,CASRKQGRSDEQYF,TGTGCCAGTAGGAAGCAGGGTAGAAGTGACGAGCAGTACTTC
.,TRBV28,.,TRBJ2-2,CASESGVSTGELFF,TGTGCCAGCGAATCAGGGGTGAGCACCGGGGAGCTGTTTTTT
TRBD1,TRBV6-5,.,TRBJ1-2,CASSYNRGDYGYTF,TGTGCCAGCAGTTACAACAGGGGTGACTATGGCTACACCTTC
.,TRBV6-4,.,TRBJ2-5,CASSDSRGQETQYF,TGTGCCAGCAGTGACTCAAGAGGCCAAGAGACCCAGTACTTC
.,TRBV14,.,TRBJ2-4,CASSRSHYIQYF,TGTGCCAGCAGCCGGAGCCATTACATTCAGTACTTC
.,TRBV28,.,TRBJ1-1,CASSLNREAFF,TGTGCCAGCAGTTTAAACAGGGAGGCTTTCTTT
.,TRBV28,.,TRBJ2-7,CASSSNRVEQYF,TGTGCCAGCAGTTCTAACAGGGTGGAACAGTACTTC
.,TRBV5-6,.,TRBJ2-2,CASSAYRVNTGELFF,TGTGCCAGCAGCGCCTACAGGGTCAACACCGGGGAGCTGTTTTTT
.,TRBV5-3,.,TRBJ2-1,CARSYYRGGEQFF,TGTGCCAGAAGCTACTACAGGGGAGGTGAGCAGTTCTTC
.,TRBV28,.,TRBJ2-6,CASSFGRGSGANVLTF,TGTGCCAGCAGTTTCGGTCGAGGGTCTGGGGCCAACGTCCTGACTTTC
.,TRBV7-8,.,TRBJ2-7,CASSLELATYEQYF,TGTGCCAGCAGCTTGGAACTAGCTACCTACGAGCAGTACTTC
TRBD2,TRBV13,.,TRBJ2-2,CASSGGSGGFTGELFF,TGTGCCAGCAGCGGAGGTAGCGGGGGGTTCACCGGGGAGCTGTTTTTT
.,TRBV16,.,TRBJ1-3,CASSPPRGTRTPSSGNTIYF,TGTGCCAGCAGCCCTCCTCGCGGCACACGAACACCCAGCTCTGGAAACACCATATATTTT
.,TRBV24-1,.,TRBJ1-5,CATSSTTFDSNQPQHF,TGTGCCACCAGTTCAACTACATTCGACAGCAATCAGCCCCAGCATTTT
.,TRBV27,few,TRBJ2-1,CASSTGYNEQFF,TGTGCCAGCAGTACAGGGTACAATGAGCAGTTCTTC
.,TRBV5-5,.,TRBJ2-3,CASSWDLDTQYF,TGTGCCAGCAGCTGGGACTTGGATACGCAGTATTTT